This is a list of T cell receptor beta chains from one sample in a study of T cell clones after liver transplantation. Sequenced by immunoSEQ multiplex PCR; TCRdb stores in-frame clones only, minus some. Of 55,000 to 80,000 clones in the sample, around 90% were seen once. Sequences were derived from CD4+ T cells from blood, sampled before liver transplant. The receptors shown here come from a human donor who received a liver transplant. Both conserved end residues are trimmed from each CDR3. The size entry is marked missing in some rows and otherwise reads once, few, many or a size class.

clone size	V gene	CDR3 length	J gene	CDR3 protein
-	TRBV25-1	12	TRBJ2-5	ASRPSGSGETQY
-	TRBV19	13	TRBJ2-2	ASRLGPPNTGELF
-	TRBV5-1	13	TRBJ2-7	ASSSDPGLAGLRY
few	TRBV4-2	14	TRBJ2-1	ASSQESTSSYNEQF
-	TRBV27	12	TRBJ1-4	ASSIGATNEKLF
-	TRBV29-1	14	TRBJ1-2	SVDPGTGGGLGGYT
-	TRBV29-1	10	TRBJ1-4	SVRNSGEKLF
-	TRBV19	13	TRBJ2-4	ASSIDLSGANIQY
-	TRBV7-9	11	TRBJ1-2	ASSLQGWDGYT
-	TRBV10-3	16	TRBJ2-3	AIKERAGGHSDTDTQY
-	TRBV11-3	11	TRBJ2-1	ASSTPRNNEQF
-	TRBV5-4	15	TRBJ2-1	ASSLRAGLSSYNEQF
few	TRBV7-3	13	TRBJ2-1	ASSPTRGTANEQF
once	TRBV30	9	TRBJ2-1	AWTPGYEQF
-	TRBV19	19	TRBJ2-2	ASTPLGLGTSGRTYTGELF
-	TRBV5-1	11	TRBJ2-5	ASSWTGGETQY
-	TRBV28	13	TRBJ2-3	ASSLVGTGTDTQY
-	TRBV6-6	12	TRBJ2-7	ASSYPGTPYEQY
-	TRBV4-1	13	TRBJ2-5	ASSPLGLAQETQY
-	TRBV28	11	TRBJ1-4	ASSSQGREKLF
-	TRBV18	11	TRBJ1-2	ASSPPIGYGYT
-	TRBV7-3	12	TRBJ2-2	ASSVQGLAGELF
-	TRBV28	10	TRBJ2-7	ASRQGSYEQY
-	TRBV11-1	9	TRBJ2-7	ASSSSYEQY
-	TRBV19	11	TRBJ2-1	ASSIGGGNEQF
-	TRBV10-3	10	TRBJ2-7	AISGGAYEQY
-	TRBV7-9	12	TRBJ1-1	ASSSGDSNTEAF
-	TRBV10-2	9	TRBJ2-3	ASSPEGTQY
-	TRBV30	12	TRBJ2-1	AWSGTNFGNEQF
-	TRBV5-6	13	TRBJ2-5	ASSLETGYQETQY
once	TRBV18	13	TRBJ1-1	ASSPPDRRNTEAF
-	TRBV28	14	TRBJ1-5	ATCLGVSGSHQPQH
-	TRBV20-1	8	TRBJ2-1	SAKRGEQF
-	TRBV6-1	13	TRBJ1-6	ASSDRWTGTTPLH
-	TRBV5-4	12	TRBJ1-5	ASSLEGGNQPQH
-	TRBV4-1	15	TRBJ2-2	ASSQEVEVANTGELF
-	TRBV7-2	13	TRBJ2-1	ASSLDGRRGDEQF
-	TRBV5-1	13	TRBJ2-1	ASSLISDPYNEQF
-	TRBV7-3	13	TRBJ2-7	ASSLTGGISYEQY
-	TRBV7-9	9	TRBJ2-1	ASSPGEEQF
-	TRBV5-6	13	TRBJ2-5	ASSYPGTGGETQY
-	TRBV13	13	TRBJ2-1	ASSWLGERYNEQF
-	TRBV6-4	10	TRBJ2-7	ASIGGSYEQY
-	TRBV28	10	TRBJ2-3	ASSEGPGYPY
-	TRBV15	12	TRBJ2-1	ATSRIAGGNEQF
-	TRBV7-2	13	TRBJ2-7	ASSPGTGRFYEQY
-	TRBV12-5	14	TRBJ1-1	ASGENFWGSDTEAF
-	TRBV5-4	12	TRBJ2-7	ASSPFEGSYEQY
-	TRBV11-3	12	TRBJ2-3	ASSLPPSTDTQY
-	TRBV7-8	10	TRBJ2-1	ASSHVAREQF
-	TRBV7-6	13	TRBJ1-1	ASSPSATRNTEAF
-	TRBV7-8	13	TRBJ2-7	ASTLPGTGPYEQY
once	TRBV7-8	13	TRBJ2-7	ASSLGTSATYEQY
-	TRBV11-2	12	TRBJ1-2	ASSLDRTSYGYT
-	TRBV10-1	12	TRBJ2-2	ASSDPGETGELF
-	TRBV11-2	14	TRBJ2-3	ASSLAGLASTDTQY
-	TRBV6-5	12	TRBJ2-7	ASSRHATTYEQY
-	TRBV10-3	12	TRBJ2-7	AISSSTFRDEQY
-	TRBV28	9	TRBJ2-1	ASRRGGLQF